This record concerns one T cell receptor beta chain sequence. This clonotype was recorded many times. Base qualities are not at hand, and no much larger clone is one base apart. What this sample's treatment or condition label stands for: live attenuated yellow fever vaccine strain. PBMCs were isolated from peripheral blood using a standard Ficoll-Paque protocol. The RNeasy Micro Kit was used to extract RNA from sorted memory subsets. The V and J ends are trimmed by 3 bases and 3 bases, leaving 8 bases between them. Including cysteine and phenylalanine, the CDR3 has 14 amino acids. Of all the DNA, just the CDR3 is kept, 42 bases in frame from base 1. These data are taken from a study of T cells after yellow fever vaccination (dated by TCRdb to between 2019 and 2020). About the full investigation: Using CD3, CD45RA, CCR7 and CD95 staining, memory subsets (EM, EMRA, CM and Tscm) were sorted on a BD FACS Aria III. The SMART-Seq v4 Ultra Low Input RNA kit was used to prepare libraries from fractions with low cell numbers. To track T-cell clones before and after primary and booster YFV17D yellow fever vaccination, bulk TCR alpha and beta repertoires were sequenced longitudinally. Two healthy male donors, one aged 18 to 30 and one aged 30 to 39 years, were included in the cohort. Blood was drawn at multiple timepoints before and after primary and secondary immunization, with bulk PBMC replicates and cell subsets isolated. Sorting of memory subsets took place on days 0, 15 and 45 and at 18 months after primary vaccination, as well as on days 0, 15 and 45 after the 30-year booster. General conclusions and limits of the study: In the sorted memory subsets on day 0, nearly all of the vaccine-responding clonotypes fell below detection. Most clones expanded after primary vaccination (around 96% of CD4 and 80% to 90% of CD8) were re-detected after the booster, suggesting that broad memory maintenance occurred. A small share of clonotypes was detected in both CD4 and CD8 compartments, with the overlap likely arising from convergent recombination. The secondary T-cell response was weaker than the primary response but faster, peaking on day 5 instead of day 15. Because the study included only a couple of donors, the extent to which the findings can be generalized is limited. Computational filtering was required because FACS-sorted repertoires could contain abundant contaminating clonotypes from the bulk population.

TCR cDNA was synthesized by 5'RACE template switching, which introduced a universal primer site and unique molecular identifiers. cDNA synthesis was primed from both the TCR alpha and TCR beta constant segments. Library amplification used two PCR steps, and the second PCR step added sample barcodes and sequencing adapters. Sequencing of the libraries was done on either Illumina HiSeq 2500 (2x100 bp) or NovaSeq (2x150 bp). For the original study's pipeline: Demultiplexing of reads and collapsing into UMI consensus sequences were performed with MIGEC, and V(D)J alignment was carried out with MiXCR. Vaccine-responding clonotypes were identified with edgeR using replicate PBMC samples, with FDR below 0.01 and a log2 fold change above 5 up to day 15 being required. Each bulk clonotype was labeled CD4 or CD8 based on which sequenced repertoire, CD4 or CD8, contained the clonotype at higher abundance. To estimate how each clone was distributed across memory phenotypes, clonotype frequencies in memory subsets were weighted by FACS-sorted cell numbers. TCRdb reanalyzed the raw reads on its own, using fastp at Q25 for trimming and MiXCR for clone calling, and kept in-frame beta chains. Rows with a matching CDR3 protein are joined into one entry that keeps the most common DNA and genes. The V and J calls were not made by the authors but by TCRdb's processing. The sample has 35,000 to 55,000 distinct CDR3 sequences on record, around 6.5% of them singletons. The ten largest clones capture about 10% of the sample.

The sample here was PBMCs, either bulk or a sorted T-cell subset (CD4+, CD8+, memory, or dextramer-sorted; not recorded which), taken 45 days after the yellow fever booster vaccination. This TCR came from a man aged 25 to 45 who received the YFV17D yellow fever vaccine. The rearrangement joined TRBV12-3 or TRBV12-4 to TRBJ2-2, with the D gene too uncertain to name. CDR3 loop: CASSFQLHTGELFF. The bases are TGTGCCAGCAGTTTTCAGCTACACACCGGGGAGCTGTTTTTT.